Listed below are T cell receptor beta chains from one sample, sequenced in a study of blood T cell repertoires in COVID-19. This table comes from immunoSEQ multiplex PCR, and its TCRdb copy is limited to in-frame clones, with some not included. Of 150,000 to 200,000 clones in the sample, roughly 74% were seen once. Sequences were obtained from peripheral blood. The source of these receptors is an elderly woman with acute or convalescent COVID-19. CDR3s include the opening cysteine and the closing phenylalanine or tryptophan. Fields, in order: D gene, CDR3 length, clone size, J gene, V gene, CDR3 DNA, CDR3 protein. D genes are given only for firm matches. The size entry is marked missing in some rows and otherwise reads once, few, many or a size class.

d_gene: TRBD1
len: 15
abundance: NA
j_gene: TRBJ2-1
v_gene: TRBV6-5
CDR3nt: TGTGCCAGCAGCGCAGGACAGGGGTTCGGCAATGAGCAGTTCTTC
CDR3aa: CASSAGQGFGNEQFF

d_gene: NA
len: 17
abundance: NA
j_gene: TRBJ1-6
v_gene: TRBV5-6
CDR3nt: TGTGCCAGCAGCCTCAGGCCAGGCCCCACTCGGCGTTCACCCCTCCACTTT
CDR3aa: CASSLRPGPTRRSPLHF

d_gene: NA
len: 16
abundance: many
j_gene: TRBJ2-2
v_gene: TRBV7-9
CDR3nt: TGTGCCAGCAGCGCCTCGAGGGTCACGAACACCGGGGAGCTGTTTTTT
CDR3aa: CASSASRVTNTGELFF

d_gene: NA
len: 11
abundance: NA
j_gene: TRBJ1-2
v_gene: TRBV20-1
CDR3nt: TGCAGTGCCACTCGGGAGGGTGGCTACACCTTC
CDR3aa: CSATREGGYTF

d_gene: NA
len: 13
abundance: NA
j_gene: TRBJ1-2
v_gene: TRBV18
CDR3nt: TGTGCCAGCTCACCACCGACAGGCTATGGCTACACCTTC
CDR3aa: CASSPPTGYGYTF

d_gene: NA
len: 15
abundance: NA
j_gene: TRBJ2-3
v_gene: TRBV5-1
CDR3nt: TGCGCCAGCAGTCGTTCCGGACAGAGCACAGATACGCAGTATTTT
CDR3aa: CASSRSGQSTDTQYF

d_gene: NA
len: 15
abundance: NA
j_gene: TRBJ2-5
v_gene: TRBV9
CDR3nt: TGTGCCAGCAGCGTAGGGTCCGCGCCTCAAGAGACCCAGTACTTC
CDR3aa: CASSVGSAPQETQYF

d_gene: TRBD1
len: 14
abundance: NA
j_gene: TRBJ1-1
v_gene: TRBV5-1
CDR3nt: TGCGCCAGCAGACAGGGGAGCCTGAACACTGAAGCTTTCTTT
CDR3aa: CASRQGSLNTEAFF

d_gene: TRBD1
len: 13
abundance: NA
j_gene: TRBJ1-2
v_gene: TRBV12-3/TRBV12-4
CDR3nt: TGTGCCAGCAGTTCCGGGACAGACTATGGCTACACCTTC
CDR3aa: CASSSGTDYGYTF

d_gene: NA
len: 15
abundance: NA
j_gene: TRBJ2-2
v_gene: TRBV11-2
CDR3nt: TGTGCCAGCAGCCCCTGGGAAGGGGGGGGCGGGGAGCTGTTTTTT
CDR3aa: CASSPWEGGGGELFF

d_gene: NA
len: 13
abundance: NA
j_gene: TRBJ2-1
v_gene: TRBV10-3
CDR3nt: TGTGCCATCCGAGACAGGCCCTACAATGAGCAGTTCTTC
CDR3aa: CAIRDRPYNEQFF

d_gene: NA
len: 12
abundance: few
j_gene: TRBJ2-2
v_gene: TRBV10-2
CDR3nt: TGCGCCAGCAGTGGGGTCAGGGGGGAGCTGTTTTTT
CDR3aa: CASSGVRGELFF

d_gene: NA
len: 14
abundance: NA
j_gene: TRBJ1-2
v_gene: TRBV24-1
CDR3nt: TGTGCCACCAGAGGGGACAACATTAACTATGGCTACACCTTC
CDR3aa: CATRGDNINYGYTF

d_gene: TRBD1
len: 18
abundance: NA
j_gene: TRBJ1-3
v_gene: TRBV9
CDR3nt: TGTGCCAGCAGCCCGTTCTCCGACAGGGGAGGCACTGGAAACACCATATATTTT
CDR3aa: CASSPFSDRGGTGNTIYF

d_gene: NA
len: 12
abundance: NA
j_gene: TRBJ2-7
v_gene: TRBV6-6
CDR3nt: TGTGCCAGCAGGGCCAGCTCCTACGAGCAGTACTTC
CDR3aa: CASRASSYEQYF

d_gene: NA
len: 14
abundance: NA
j_gene: TRBJ1-2
v_gene: TRBV5-5
CDR3nt: TGTGCCAGCAGCTTGGACAGAGAGAACTATGGCTACACCTTC
CDR3aa: CASSLDRENYGYTF

d_gene: TRBD2
len: 15
abundance: NA
j_gene: TRBJ2-7
v_gene: TRBV28
CDR3nt: TGTGCCAGCAGTCCTCCCGCCGCGGGAGGCTACGAGCAGTACTTC
CDR3aa: CASSPPAAGGYEQYF

d_gene: NA
len: 16
abundance: once
j_gene: TRBJ1-3
v_gene: TRBV6-6
CDR3nt: TGTGCCAGCAGTACCCGGACAGCTCTCGCCCGAAACACCATATATTTT
CDR3aa: CASSTRTALARNTIYF

d_gene: NA
len: 13
abundance: NA
j_gene: TRBJ2-7
v_gene: TRBV27
CDR3nt: TGTGCCAGCAGTCGCGGGGTTCAGGTCGAGCAGTACTTC
CDR3aa: CASSRGVQVEQYF

d_gene: NA
len: 15
abundance: NA
j_gene: TRBJ1-1
v_gene: TRBV18
CDR3nt: TGTGCCAGCTCACCACTTAGAGGGATGAACACTGAAGCTTTCTTT
CDR3aa: CASSPLRGMNTEAFF

d_gene: NA
len: 14
abundance: NA
j_gene: TRBJ1-1
v_gene: TRBV7-2
CDR3nt: TGTGCCAGCAGCTTAGGACAGCTCAACACTGAAGCTTTCTTT
CDR3aa: CASSLGQLNTEAFF

d_gene: NA
len: 14
abundance: few
j_gene: TRBJ2-7
v_gene: TRBV7-9
CDR3nt: TGTGCCAGCAGCTTAGGGGGGGAGGAATACGAGCAGTACTTC
CDR3aa: CASSLGGEEYEQYF

d_gene: NA
len: 13
abundance: few
j_gene: TRBJ2-7
v_gene: TRBV6-1
CDR3nt: TGTGCCAGCAGTGAAGAAACCCCGGCGGGGATAACCTTC
CDR3aa: CASSEETPAGITF

d_gene: TRBD1
len: 15
abundance: NA
j_gene: TRBJ1-5
v_gene: TRBV30
CDR3nt: TGTGCCTGGACCGATCCCGGGACAGGGGCCCAGCCCCAGCATTTT
CDR3aa: CAWTDPGTGAQPQHF

d_gene: TRBD1
len: 14
abundance: NA
j_gene: TRBJ2-4
v_gene: TRBV5-1
CDR3nt: TGCGCCAGCAGCGTACAGGGGCTGGAAAACATTCAGTACTTC
CDR3aa: CASSVQGLENIQYF

d_gene: NA
len: 13
abundance: NA
j_gene: TRBJ1-2
v_gene: TRBV7-9
CDR3nt: TGTGCCAGCAGCCCCCAGGGCTACTATGGCTACACCTTC
CDR3aa: CASSPQGYYGYTF

d_gene: NA
len: 15
abundance: few
j_gene: TRBJ1-3
v_gene: TRBV5-6
CDR3nt: TGTGCCAGCAGCTTTCGGGGGGCTGGTGGAAACACCATATATTTT
CDR3aa: CASSFRGAGGNTIYF

d_gene: NA
len: 15
abundance: NA
j_gene: TRBJ2-1
v_gene: TRBV9
CDR3nt: TGTGCCAGCAGCGCCCGAGGGGGGGGGCCGGTTGAGCAGTTCTTC
CDR3aa: CASSARGGGPVEQFF

d_gene: NA
len: 15
abundance: few
j_gene: TRBJ2-5
v_gene: TRBV3-1/TRBV3-2
CDR3nt: TGTGCCAGCAGCCAAGATTTGACAGGTCTGGAGACCCAGTACTTC
CDR3aa: CASSQDLTGLETQYF

d_gene: TRBD1
len: 15
abundance: NA
j_gene: TRBJ2-3
v_gene: TRBV24-1
CDR3nt: TGTGCCACCAGTGATGTGGGACAGGACACAGATACGCAGTATTTT
CDR3aa: CATSDVGQDTDTQYF

d_gene: NA
len: 14
abundance: few
j_gene: TRBJ2-1
v_gene: TRBV5-1
CDR3nt: TGCGCCAGCAGCTCGGACAGCGCCTACAATGAGCAGTTCTTC
CDR3aa: CASSSDSAYNEQFF

d_gene: TRBD2
len: 14
abundance: NA
j_gene: TRBJ2-7
v_gene: TRBV7-9
CDR3nt: TGTGCCAGCAGCTTCGGGACTAGCGACTACGAGCAGTACTTC
CDR3aa: CASSFGTSDYEQYF

d_gene: NA
len: 14
abundance: NA
j_gene: TRBJ2-1
v_gene: TRBV27
CDR3nt: TGTGCCAGCAGTACAACTAGATCCTACAATGAGCAGTTCTTC
CDR3aa: CASSTTRSYNEQFF

d_gene: NA
len: 11
abundance: NA
j_gene: TRBJ2-7
v_gene: TRBV29-1
CDR3nt: TGCAGCGGAGGTTCGACCTACGAGCAGTACTTC
CDR3aa: CSGGSTYEQYF

d_gene: TRBD2
len: 18
abundance: NA
j_gene: TRBJ2-7
v_gene: TRBV10-3
CDR3nt: TGTGCCATCAGTGCAGGGACCACTAGCGGGAGAGGGCGCTACGAGCAGTACTTC
CDR3aa: CAISAGTTSGRGRYEQYF

d_gene: TRBD1
len: 16
abundance: few
j_gene: TRBJ2-1
v_gene: TRBV5-1
CDR3nt: TGCGCCAGCAGCTTCGCAACCGGGACAGGGGGCAATGAGCAGTTCTTC
CDR3aa: CASSFATGTGGNEQFF

d_gene: TRBD1
len: 17
abundance: NA
j_gene: TRBJ2-7
v_gene: TRBV7-8
CDR3nt: TGTGCCAGCAGCTTAGGGGACAGGGGGCTTTTCTCCTACGAGCAGTACTTC
CDR3aa: CASSLGDRGLFSYEQYF

d_gene: TRBD2
len: 16
abundance: NA
j_gene: TRBJ2-3
v_gene: TRBV5-1
CDR3nt: TGCGCCAGCAGCTTGGGTTTGCGGGGGGGCACAGATACGCAGTATTTT
CDR3aa: CASSLGLRGGTDTQYF

d_gene: NA
len: 11
abundance: NA
j_gene: TRBJ1-1
v_gene: TRBV19
CDR3nt: TGTGCCAGTAGTATCTCAGGGCAAGCTTTCTTT
CDR3aa: CASSISGQAFF

d_gene: NA
len: 15
abundance: NA
j_gene: TRBJ2-7
v_gene: TRBV2
CDR3nt: TGTGCCAGCAGTGAACATCAGGGGGGCCCTTACGAGCAGTACTTC
CDR3aa: CASSEHQGGPYEQYF

d_gene: NA
len: 13
abundance: once
j_gene: TRBJ2-5
v_gene: TRBV7-7
CDR3nt: TGTGCTAGCAGCTCGGACTACCAAGAGACCCAGTACTTC
CDR3aa: CASSSDYQETQYF

d_gene: NA
len: 11
abundance: NA
j_gene: TRBJ2-5
v_gene: TRBV2
CDR3nt: TGTGCCAGCGCGTACCAAGAGACCCAGTACTTC
CDR3aa: CASAYQETQYF

d_gene: NA
len: 13
abundance: NA
j_gene: TRBJ1-2
v_gene: TRBV5-1
CDR3nt: TGCGCCAGCAGCTTGGACAGGGAGTATGGCTACACCTTC
CDR3aa: CASSLDREYGYTF

d_gene: NA
len: 15
abundance: NA
j_gene: TRBJ2-1
v_gene: TRBV18
CDR3nt: TGTGCCAGCCAAAGTGGGGGGAGCTCCTACAATGAGCAGTTCTTC
CDR3aa: CASQSGGSSYNEQFF

d_gene: NA
len: 17
abundance: NA
j_gene: TRBJ2-3
v_gene: TRBV18
CDR3nt: TGTGCCAGCTCACCGGTCCCCTCGGGACACGGCACAGATACGCAGTATTTT
CDR3aa: CASSPVPSGHGTDTQYF

d_gene: TRBD1
len: 15
abundance: NA
j_gene: TRBJ2-2
v_gene: TRBV27
CDR3nt: TGTGCCAGCAGTAGACAGGGGACTGGGACCGGGGAGCTGTTTTTT
CDR3aa: CASSRQGTGTGELFF

d_gene: TRBD2
len: 15
abundance: few
j_gene: TRBJ2-5
v_gene: TRBV5-1
CDR3nt: TGCGCCAGCAGCCTAAGACTAGCGGGAAAGGAGACCCAGTACTTC
CDR3aa: CASSLRLAGKETQYF

d_gene: NA
len: 17
abundance: NA
j_gene: TRBJ1-4
v_gene: TRBV9
CDR3nt: TGTGCCAGCAGCACCCGACAGAACCTTGCAACTAATGAAAAACTGTTTTTT
CDR3aa: CASSTRQNLATNEKLFF

d_gene: NA
len: 14
abundance: NA
j_gene: TRBJ1-5
v_gene: TRBV27
CDR3nt: TGTGCCAGCGGGGGACTGGGGGGGAATCAGCCCCAGCATTTT
CDR3aa: CASGGLGGNQPQHF

d_gene: TRBD1
len: 14
abundance: NA
j_gene: TRBJ1-1
v_gene: TRBV19
CDR3nt: TGTGCCAGTAGTCGAGGACAGGTGAACACTGAAGCTTTCTTT
CDR3aa: CASSRGQVNTEAFF

d_gene: TRBD1
len: 17
abundance: NA
j_gene: TRBJ1-6
v_gene: TRBV4-2
CDR3nt: TGTGCCAGCAGCCAATTTACAGGGGGGGCCTATAATTCACCCCTCCACTTT
CDR3aa: CASSQFTGGAYNSPLHF

d_gene: NA
len: 17
abundance: few
j_gene: TRBJ1-3
v_gene: TRBV7-6
CDR3nt: TGTGCCAGCAGCTCATGGATGGTGGGGCAATCTGGAAACACCATATATTTT
CDR3aa: CASSSWMVGQSGNTIYF

d_gene: NA
len: 13
abundance: NA
j_gene: TRBJ2-2
v_gene: TRBV3-1/TRBV3-2
CDR3nt: TGTGCCAGCAGCCCAGGGGTTCCCGGGGAGCTGTTTTTT
CDR3aa: CASSPGVPGELFF

d_gene: NA
len: 13
abundance: NA
j_gene: TRBJ2-7
v_gene: TRBV5-6
CDR3nt: TGTGCCAGCAGCAGAACTAGCAGTTACGAGCAGTACTTC
CDR3aa: CASSRTSSYEQYF

d_gene: TRBD1
len: 14
abundance: NA
j_gene: TRBJ1-2
v_gene: TRBV2
CDR3nt: TGTGCCAGCGCTGGGACAGGCGAAACCTATGGCTACACCTTC
CDR3aa: CASAGTGETYGYTF

d_gene: NA
len: 14
abundance: NA
j_gene: TRBJ2-7
v_gene: TRBV27
CDR3nt: TGTGCCAGCAGCACAGGGACAAGGATCTACGAGCAGTACTTC
CDR3aa: CASSTGTRIYEQYF

d_gene: NA
len: 11
abundance: NA
j_gene: TRBJ2-1
v_gene: TRBV2
CDR3nt: TGTGCCAGCAGCCTAGGGGGTGAGCAGTTCTTC
CDR3aa: CASSLGGEQFF

d_gene: TRBD2
len: 17
abundance: once
j_gene: TRBJ2-1
v_gene: TRBV19
CDR3nt: TGTGCCAGTAGGTACCTAGCGGGAGGGTCCTCCTACAATGAGCAGTTCTTC
CDR3aa: CASRYLAGGSSYNEQFF